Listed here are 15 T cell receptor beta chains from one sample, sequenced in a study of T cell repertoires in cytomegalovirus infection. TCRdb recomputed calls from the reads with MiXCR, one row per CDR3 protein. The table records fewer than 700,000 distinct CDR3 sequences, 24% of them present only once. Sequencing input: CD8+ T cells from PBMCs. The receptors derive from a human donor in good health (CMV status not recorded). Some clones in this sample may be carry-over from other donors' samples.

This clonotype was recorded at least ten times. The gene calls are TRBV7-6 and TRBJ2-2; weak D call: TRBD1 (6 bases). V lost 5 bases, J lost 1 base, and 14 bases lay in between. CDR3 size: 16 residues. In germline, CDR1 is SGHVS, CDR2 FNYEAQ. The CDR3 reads CASSPFLGQNTGELFF. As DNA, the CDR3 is TGTGCCAGCAGCCCATTCTTGGGACAGAACACCGGGGAGCTGTTTTTT.

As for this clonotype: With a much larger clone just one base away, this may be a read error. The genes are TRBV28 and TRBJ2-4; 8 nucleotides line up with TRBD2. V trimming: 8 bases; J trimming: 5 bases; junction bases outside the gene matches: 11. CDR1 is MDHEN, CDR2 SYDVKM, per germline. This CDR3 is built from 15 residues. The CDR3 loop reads CASSSSGLWENIQYF. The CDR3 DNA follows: TGTGCCAGCTCCTCTAGCGGGCTTTGGGAAAACATTCAGTACTTC. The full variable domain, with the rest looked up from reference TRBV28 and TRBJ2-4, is DVKVTQSSRYLVKRTGEKVFLECVQDMDHENMFWYRQDPGLGLRLIYFSYDVKMKEKGDIPEGYSVSREKKERFSLILESASTNQTSMYLCASSSSGLWENIQYFGAGTRLSVL.

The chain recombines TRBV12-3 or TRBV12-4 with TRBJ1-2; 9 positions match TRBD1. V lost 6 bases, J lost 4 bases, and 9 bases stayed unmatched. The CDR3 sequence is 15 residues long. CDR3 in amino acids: CASSLMTTGGYGYTF. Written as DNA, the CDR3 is TGTGCCAGCAGCCTAATGACGACAGGGGGCTATGGCTACACCTTC.

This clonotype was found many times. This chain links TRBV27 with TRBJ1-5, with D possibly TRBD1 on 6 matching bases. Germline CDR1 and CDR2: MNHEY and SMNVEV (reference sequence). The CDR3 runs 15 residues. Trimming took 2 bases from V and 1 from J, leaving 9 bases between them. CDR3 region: CASSLIGGSNQPQHF. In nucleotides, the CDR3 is TGTGCCAGCAGTTTAATAGGGGGAAGCAATCAGCCCCAGCATTTT.

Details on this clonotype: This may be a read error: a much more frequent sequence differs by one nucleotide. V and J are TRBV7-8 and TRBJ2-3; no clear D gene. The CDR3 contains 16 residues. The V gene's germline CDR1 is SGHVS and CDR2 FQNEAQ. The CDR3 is CVSSLPSGRNTDTQYF. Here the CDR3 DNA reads TGTGTCAGCAGCTTACCTTCCGGGCGGAACACAGATACGCAGTATTTT.

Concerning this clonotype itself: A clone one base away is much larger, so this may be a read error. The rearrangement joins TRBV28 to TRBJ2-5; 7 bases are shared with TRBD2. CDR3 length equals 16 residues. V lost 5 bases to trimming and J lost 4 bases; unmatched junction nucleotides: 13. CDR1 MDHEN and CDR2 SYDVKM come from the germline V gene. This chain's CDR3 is CASSPRIAGLVETQYF. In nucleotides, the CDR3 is TGTGCCAGCAGTCCCAGAATAGCGGGCCTCGTAGAGACCCAGTACTTC.

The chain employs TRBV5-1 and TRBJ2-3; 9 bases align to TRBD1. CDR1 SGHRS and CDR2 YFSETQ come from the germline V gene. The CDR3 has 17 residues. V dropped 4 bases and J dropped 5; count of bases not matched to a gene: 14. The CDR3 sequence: CASSQDRGGTLQDTQYF. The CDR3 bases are TGCGCCAGCAGCCAGGACAGGGGCGGGACTCTTCAAGATACGCAGTATTTT.

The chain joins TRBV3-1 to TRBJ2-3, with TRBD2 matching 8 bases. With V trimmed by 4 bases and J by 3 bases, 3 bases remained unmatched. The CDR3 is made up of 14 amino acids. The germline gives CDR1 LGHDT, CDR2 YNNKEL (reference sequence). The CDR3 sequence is CASSPGGDTDTQYF. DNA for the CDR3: TGTGCCAGCAGCCCCGGGGGGGATACAGATACGCAGTATTTT.

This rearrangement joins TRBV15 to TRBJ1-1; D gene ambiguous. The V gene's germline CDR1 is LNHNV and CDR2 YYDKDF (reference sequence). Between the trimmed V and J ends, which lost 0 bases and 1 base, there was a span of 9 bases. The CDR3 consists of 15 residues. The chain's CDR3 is CATSRDSQKNTEAFF. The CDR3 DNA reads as TGTGCCACCAGCAGAGATTCACAGAAGAACACTGAAGCTTTCTTT.

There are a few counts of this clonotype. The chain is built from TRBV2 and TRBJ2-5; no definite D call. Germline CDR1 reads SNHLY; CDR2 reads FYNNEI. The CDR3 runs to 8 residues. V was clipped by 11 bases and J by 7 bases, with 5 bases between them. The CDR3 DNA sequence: TGTGCCCCTGGGACCCAGTACTTC. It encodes CAPGTQYF.

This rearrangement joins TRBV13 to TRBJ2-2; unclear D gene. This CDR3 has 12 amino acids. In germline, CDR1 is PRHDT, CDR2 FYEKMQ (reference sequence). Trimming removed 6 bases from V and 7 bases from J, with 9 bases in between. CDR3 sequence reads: CASRKDGGELFF. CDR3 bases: TGTGCCAGCAGGAAGGATGGCGGGGAGCTGTTTTTT.

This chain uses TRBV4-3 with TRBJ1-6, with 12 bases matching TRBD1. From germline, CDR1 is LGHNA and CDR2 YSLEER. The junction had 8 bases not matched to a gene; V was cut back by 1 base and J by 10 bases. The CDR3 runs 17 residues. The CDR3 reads CASSQALGDRGHSPLHF. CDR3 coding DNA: TGCGCCAGCAGCCAAGCGTTGGGGGACAGGGGGCACTCACCCCTCCACTTT.

The CDR3 region has the DNA TGTGCCATCAACGGGGGGCGCGAGCAGTACTTC. Its protein is CAINGGREQYF. V gene TRBV10-3 combines with J gene TRBJ2-7, with a possible D match to TRBD2 (7 bases). The V gene lost 7 bases and the J gene lost 6 bases, with 10 bases spanning the gap. CDR1 and CDR2 from the germline V gene are ENHRY and SYGVKD. This CDR3 contains 11 residues.

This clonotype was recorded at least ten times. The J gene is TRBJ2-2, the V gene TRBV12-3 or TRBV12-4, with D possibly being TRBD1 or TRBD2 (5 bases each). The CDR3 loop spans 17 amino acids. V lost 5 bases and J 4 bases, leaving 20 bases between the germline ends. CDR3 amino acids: CASSLGTAFRVTGELFF. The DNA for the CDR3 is TGTGCCAGCAGTCTCGGGACCGCGTTTCGTGTCACCGGGGAGCTGTTTTTT.

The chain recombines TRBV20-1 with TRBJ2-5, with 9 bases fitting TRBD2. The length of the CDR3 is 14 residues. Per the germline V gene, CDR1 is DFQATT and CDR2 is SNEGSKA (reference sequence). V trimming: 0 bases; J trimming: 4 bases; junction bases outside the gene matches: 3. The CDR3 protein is CSARDPSGVETQYF. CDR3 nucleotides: TGCAGTGCTAGAGACCCTAGCGGGGTAGAGACCCAGTACTTC.